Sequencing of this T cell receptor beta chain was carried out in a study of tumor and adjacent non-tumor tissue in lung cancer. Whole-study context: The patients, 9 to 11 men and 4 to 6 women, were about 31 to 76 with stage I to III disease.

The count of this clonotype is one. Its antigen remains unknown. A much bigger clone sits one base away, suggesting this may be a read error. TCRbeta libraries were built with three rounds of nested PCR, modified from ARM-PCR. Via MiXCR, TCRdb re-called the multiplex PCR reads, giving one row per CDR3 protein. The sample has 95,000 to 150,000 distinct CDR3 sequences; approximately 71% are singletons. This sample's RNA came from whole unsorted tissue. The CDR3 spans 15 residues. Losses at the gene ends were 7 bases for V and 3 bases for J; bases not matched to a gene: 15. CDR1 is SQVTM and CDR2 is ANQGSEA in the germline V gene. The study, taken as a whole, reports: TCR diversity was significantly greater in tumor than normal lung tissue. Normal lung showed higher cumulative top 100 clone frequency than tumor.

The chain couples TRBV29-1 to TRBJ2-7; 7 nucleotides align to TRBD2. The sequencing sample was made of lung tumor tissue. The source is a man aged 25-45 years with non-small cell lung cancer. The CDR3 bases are TGCAGCGCGGAGGCGGGGCGGGAGTGGGACTACGAGCAGTACTTC. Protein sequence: CSAEAGREWDYEQYF.